This T cell receptor (beta chain) was observed in a study of PD-1 blockade in classical Hodgkin lymphoma. Of note for this clone: What it binds is unknown.

The ends were cut back, 1 base at V and 7 bases at J, with 15 bases in the middle. This CDR3 has 15 residues. The V gene's germline CDR1 is SGHRS and CDR2 YFSETQ. Findings and caveats of the study: TCR diversity at baseline was reported to be reduced in newly diagnosed patients relative to healthy donors. Newly diagnosed patients and complete responders had comparable diversity at baseline. The authors have not defined what causes the repertoire differences, possibly disease activity or prior therapy.

Time point indicated: cycle 4 day 1 (C4D1), after six to seven weeks of nivolumab. Exposure to brentuximab vedotin varied, and each patient had relapsed following autologous stem cell transplantation. Produced via immunoSEQ multiplex PCR; TCRdb's table is partial and in-frame only. The sample records around 50,000 clones, roughly 90% being singletons. V is TRBV5-1 and J is TRBJ2-1; D not certain. The sample was peripheral blood mononuclear cells (PBMCs), taken before the fourth cycle of nivolumab. The TCR was taken from a human donor with classical Hodgkin lymphoma. DNA of the CDR3: TGCGCCAGCAGCTTGAGCGAAGTAGCAACGAATGAGCAGTTCTTC. This codes for CASSLSEVATNEQFF.